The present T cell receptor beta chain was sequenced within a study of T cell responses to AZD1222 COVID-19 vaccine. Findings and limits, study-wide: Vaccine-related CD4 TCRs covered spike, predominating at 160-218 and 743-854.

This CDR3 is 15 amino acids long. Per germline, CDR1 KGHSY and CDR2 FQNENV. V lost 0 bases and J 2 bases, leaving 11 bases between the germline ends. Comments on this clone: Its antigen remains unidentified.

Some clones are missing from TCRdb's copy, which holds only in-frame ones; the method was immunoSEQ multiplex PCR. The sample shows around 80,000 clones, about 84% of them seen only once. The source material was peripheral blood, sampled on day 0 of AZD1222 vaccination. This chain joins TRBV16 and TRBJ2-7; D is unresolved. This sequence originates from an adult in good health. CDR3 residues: CASSQSIGQTYEQYF. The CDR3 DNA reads TGTGCCAGCAGCCAATCAATTGGCCAGACCTACGAGCAGTACTTC.